Listed here is a single T cell receptor beta chain. Its specificity is not known. The data were taken from a study of OX40 agonist ivuxolimab in advanced cancers. Study-level results: At 0.1 to 3.0 mg/kg and by week 6, CD4+ and CD8+ T cells in the blood had expanded clonally.

Here immunoSEQ multiplex PCR was the method, and the copy in TCRdb shows in-frame clones only, minus some. The table has 87,000 or so clones, over 75% seen once. The V end lost 7 bases, the J end lost 5 bases, and 12 bases lay between the germline ends. Germline loops: CDR1 MNHEY, CDR2 SMNVEV (reference sequence). The CDR3 has 13 residues. This TCR was recovered from an adult with an advanced solid tumor such as melanoma, head and neck, liver or kidney cancer. The input for sequencing was CD4+ or CD8+ T cells sorted from blood, taken in a trial of the OX40 agonist ivuxolimab. This sequence joins TRBV27 and TRBJ2-1, with a tentative D call TRBD1 (5 bases). The CDR3 here is CASNPIGDNEQFF. DNA of the CDR3: TGTGCCAGCAACCCTATAGGGGACAATGAGCAGTTCTTC.